One and the same sample provided the 14 T cell receptor beta chains below, sequenced in a study of beta chain features in type 1 diabetes (dated by TCRdb to 2017 to 2018). Library creation used the immunoSEQ multiplex PCR assay. The entire amount of isolated RNA was reverse transcribed using the High Capacity cDNA Reverse Transcription Kit, so the sequenced TCRB transcripts were expressed ones. TCRdb carries this immuneACCESS record with in-frame sequences only. Its versions omit some clonotypes, under half of them owing to an unresolved V gene in the studies checked, with the rest unexplained. This sample is represented by about 350,000 clones; roughly 21% of them were singletons. The ten most abundant clones make up roughly 0.045% of the sample. The sample consisted of naive CD4+ T cells from blood. Reading the label with the study, this specimen's cell subset or site is: true naive CD4+ T cells. These receptors were collected from a woman under 30 in good health.

This clone was detected only a few times. The chain joins TRBV2 to TRBJ2-5; 7 bases fit TRBD2. This CDR3 spans 12 amino acids. CDR1 and CDR2 from the germline V gene are SNHLY and FYNNEI. V trimming: 7 bases; J trimming: 4 bases; junction bases outside the gene matches: 3. Written as DNA, the CDR3 is TGTGCCAGCACTAGGGAGGGAGAGACCCAGTACTTC. Translating gives CASTREGETQYF.

The rearrangement joins TRBV30 to TRBJ1-1; a weak D match, TRBD1 (5 bases). The CDR3 contains 13 residues. V was clipped by 7 bases and J by 4 bases, with 16 bases between them. The germline V gene has CDR1 GTSNPN and CDR2 SVGIG (reference sequence). CDR3 amino acids: CAFERGGGTEAFF. CDR3 DNA sequence: TGTGCCTTTGAGCGGGGGGGAGGCACTGAAGCTTTCTTT.

The rearrangement joins TRBV7-2 to TRBJ2-7; D might be TRBD2 (5 bases). The V end lost 0 bases, the J end lost 7 bases, and 13 bases lay between the germline ends. Germline V CDR1 and CDR2: SGHTA, FQGNSA. The CDR3 has 14 residues. Here the CDR3 DNA reads TGTGCCAGCAGCTTAGCGCTACGGACTGAGGAGCAGTACTTC. Protein sequence: CASSLALRTEEQYF.

This clone was detected only a few times. The chain carries TRBV25-1 and TRBJ2-2; possibly TRBD1 for D (6 bases). CDR1 is MGHDK and CDR2 is SYGVNS in the germline V gene. V was cut by 4 bases and J by 4 bases, with 10 bases left in between. The CDR3 is made up of 14 amino acids. The CDR3 reads CASSVGGSTGELFF. DNA for the CDR3: TGTGCCAGCAGTGTAGGGGGAAGCACCGGGGAGCTGTTTTTT.

The chain uses TRBV7-2 and TRBJ1-1; a possible D gene is TRBD1 (6 bases). V was shortened by 1 base and J by 6 bases, with 21 bases between the two germline ends. The length of the CDR3 is 17 residues. Germline CDR1 SGHTA, CDR2 FQGNSA. CDR3 nucleotide sequence: TGTGCCAGCAGCTTAGTAATGCAGGGGCAGGGAAGGGCTGAAGCTTTCTTT. It codes for CASSLVMQGQGRAEAFF.

The chain recombines TRBV4-1 with TRBJ2-7, with D uncertain. The germline gives CDR1 MGHRA, CDR2 YSYEKL. This CDR3 is 15 amino acids long. Trimming stripped 4 bases from V and 6 bases from J, with 19 bases between. The CDR3 DNA sequence: TGCGCCAGCAGCCCGGTATACAGCCTTACTGGCGAGCAGTACTTC. Protein: CASSPVYSLTGEQYF.

The sample holds a few counts of this clone. The V and J genes are TRBV30 and TRBJ2-3; 9 bases fit TRBD1. V shed 2 bases and J 3 bases; nucleotides not matched to a gene: 12. In germline, CDR1 is GTSNPN, CDR2 SVGIG (reference sequence). The CDR3 is made up of 17 amino acids. The CDR3 sequence: CAWSPLGQGYATDTQYF. The CDR3 nucleotides read TGTGCCTGGAGTCCTTTGGGACAGGGATATGCAACAGATACGCAGTATTTT.

The rearrangement uses TRBV18 and TRBJ2-5; possible D gene TRBD1, 5 bases. Trimming removed 3 bases at V and 1 base at J, with 6 bases between. The CDR3 is 13 amino acids. CDR1 KGHSH and CDR2 LQKENI come from the germline V gene. CDR3 residues: CASSPTVQETQYF. In nucleotides, the CDR3 is TGTGCCAGCTCACCGACAGTCCAAGAGACCCAGTACTTC.

In DNA form, the CDR3 reads TGTGCCATCAGTGGTACAGGGGGCATGAACACTGAAGCTTTCTTT. Its translation is CAISGTGGMNTEAFF. The J gene is TRBJ1-1, the V gene TRBV10-3; 9 nucleotides align to TRBD1. This CDR3 has 15 residues. Unmatched junction bases numbered 3, after V lost 4 bases and J lost 0 bases. CDR1 is ENHRY and CDR2 is SYGVKD in the germline V gene.

This sequence joins TRBV2 and TRBJ2-7; TRBD2 agrees at 10 bases. Germline V gene sequence: CDR1 SNHLY, CDR2 FYNNEI. The CDR3 contains 14 residues. V dropped 3 bases and J dropped 7; count of bases not matched to a gene: 6. The chain's CDR3 is CASSDLAGGEEQYF. The CDR3 bases are TGTGCCAGCAGTGATTTAGCGGGAGGCGAGGAGCAGTACTTC.

The chain employs TRBV6-6 and TRBJ2-7; D unclear. The CDR3 consists of 15 residues. Germline V CDR1 and CDR2: MNHNY, SVGAGI (reference sequence). The ends were cut back, 2 bases at V and 0 bases at J, with 11 bases in the middle. The CDR3 DNA reads as TGTGCCAGCAGTTACGGAGCTCAGCACTCCTACGAGCAGTACTTC. This translates into CASSYGAQHSYEQYF.

A few counts support this clone. The chain couples TRBV7-2 to TRBJ2-5; possible D gene TRBD2, 5 bases. The CDR3 loop spans 15 amino acids. Trimming stripped 4 bases from V and 4 bases from J, with 16 bases between. CDR1 SGHTA and CDR2 FQGNSA come from the germline V gene. The CDR3 sequence: CASSSRLGKGETQYF. CDR3 sequence (DNA): TGTGCCAGCAGCTCGCGGCTCGGGAAAGGAGAGACCCAGTACTTC.

CDR3 protein: CASGDRGRSTDTQYF. The CDR3 DNA reads TGTGCCAGTGGGGACAGGGGGCGCAGCACAGATACGCAGTATTTT. V usage is TRBV19 and J usage is TRBJ2-3; 12 bases line up with TRBD1. The CDR3 covers 15 residues. Germline assignment: CDR1 LNHDA and CDR2 SQIVND (reference sequence). V shed 8 bases, J shed 0 bases, and the junction held 3 bases outside the gene matches.

This clone was seen a handful of times. The V and J genes are TRBV9 and TRBJ2-3; 12 nucleotides align to TRBD2. The CDR3 has 17 residues. Germline V gives CDR1 SGDLS, CDR2 YYNGEE. Trimming cost V 3 bases and J 2 bases; bases outside gene matches: 7. The CDR3 reads CASSGRLAGVLTDTQYF. CDR3 DNA sequence: TGTGCCAGCAGCGGCCGACTAGCGGGAGTTCTCACAGATACGCAGTATTTT.